The 20 T cell receptor beta chains below all came from one sample that was sequenced in a study of blood T cell repertoires in COVID-19. Method: immunoSEQ multiplex PCR; TCRdb's copy keeps in-frame clones and lacks some. Of 110,000 or so clones in the sample, 75% to 90% were seen once. The specimen sequenced was peripheral blood. The receptors derive from a human donor in a cohort sampled during active COVID-19.

The CDR3 loop is CASSLATGYGYTF. In DNA form, the CDR3 reads TGTGCCAGCAGCTTAGCCACAGGGTATGGCTACACCTTC. V is TRBV7-2 and J is TRBJ1-2; tentative D call: TRBD1 (6 bases). Trimming cost V 0 bases and J 5 bases, with 7 bases left between them. Germline V gene sequence: CDR1 SGHTA, CDR2 FQGNSA. This CDR3 is built from 13 residues.

The V call is TRBV18, the J call TRBJ2-7; TRBD1 matches 7 bases. Germline assignment: CDR1 KGHSH and CDR2 LQKENI. This CDR3 has 16 residues. The trim removed 3 bases at V and 0 bases at J, leaving 8 bases unmatched. This CDR3 reads CASSPNEGASSYEQYF. CDR3 bases: TGTGCCAGCTCACCGAACGAGGGGGCCAGCTCCTACGAGCAGTACTTC.

The V gene is TRBV7-7, the J gene TRBJ2-5, with 8 bases fitting TRBD2. The CDR3 is 16 amino acids. The trim removed 5 bases at V and 4 bases at J, leaving 12 bases unmatched. Germline CDR1 reads SSHAT; CDR2 reads FNYEAQ (reference sequence). CDR3 bases: TGTGCCAGCAGCCCCCTCGGTAATAGCGGGGTAGAGACCCAGTACTTC. Its translation: CASSPLGNSGVETQYF. Using reference TRBV7-7 and TRBJ2-5 for the parts outside the CDR3, the full variable domain is GAGVSQSPRYKVTKRGQDVTLRCDPISSHATLYWYQQALGQGPEFLTYFNYEAQPDKSGLPSDRFSAERPEGSISTLTIQRTEQRDSAMYRCASSPLGNSGVETQYFGPGTRLLVL.

The genes are TRBV7-9 and TRBJ2-7; a possible D gene is TRBD1 (5 bases). V shed 1 base and J shed 2 bases, with 12 bases lying between them. Germline CDR1 is SEHNR and CDR2 is FQNEAQ (reference sequence). This CDR3 has 15 amino acids. The CDR3 loop reads CASSLGGEATYEQYF. CDR3 DNA: TGTGCCAGCAGCTTAGGGGGCGAGGCGACCTACGAGCAGTACTTC.

The chain uses TRBV19 and TRBJ2-4, with 12 bases identical to TRBD2. V shed 2 bases, J shed 5 bases, and the junction held 13 bases outside the gene matches. This CDR3 is built from 19 residues. The V gene's germline CDR1 is LNHDA and CDR2 SQIVND (reference sequence). The CDR3 nucleotides are TGTGCCAGTAGTATATCCGGGGCTAGCGGGGGGGCACTGCAAAACATTCAGTACTTC. Its protein is CASSISGASGGALQNIQYF.

The V call is TRBV7-8, the J call TRBJ2-7; no clear D. The CDR3 is made up of 16 amino acids. From germline, CDR1 is SGHVS and CDR2 FQNEAQ. V lost 1 base, J lost 6 bases, and 19 bases lay in between. CDR3 bases: TGTGCCAGCAGCTTAGGGGCACCACCTCCGCCTACCGAGCAGTACTTC. Its translation is CASSLGAPPPPTEQYF.

This chain's CDR3 is CASSLQGQGEKLFF. The DNA for the CDR3 is TGTGCCAGCAGTTTACAGGGTCAGGGTGAAAAACTGTTTTTT. The chain links TRBV6-6 to TRBJ1-4; D is possibly TRBD1 (6 bases). Trimming shortened V by 4 bases and J by 7 bases, and 13 bases separated the two germline ends. The germline V gene encodes CDR1 MNHNY and CDR2 SVGAGI (reference sequence). The CDR3 is 14 amino acids.

This chain joins TRBV20-1 and TRBJ1-4; TRBD1 might be the D (6 bases). Deletions cut 6 bases from V and 5 bases from J, with 16 bases between. The CDR3 is 14 residues long. Germline-derived CDR1 and CDR2 are DFQATT and SNEGSKA (reference sequence). The CDR3 DNA sequence: TGCAGTGCGAGTATGGGGGCCCAAAATGAAAAACTGTTTTTT. Protein: CSASMGAQNEKLFF.

The count of this clone is one. The chain combines TRBV19 with TRBJ2-2; 7 bases map to TRBD2. The length of the CDR3 is 14 residues. Germline loops: CDR1 LNHDA, CDR2 SQIVND (reference sequence). V dropped 4 bases and J dropped 6; count of bases not matched to a gene: 5. The CDR3 bases are TGTGCCAGTAGTACCGCCGGGGGGTCCGGGGAGCTGTTTTTT. Protein product: CASSTAGGSGELFF.

The gene calls are TRBV15 and TRBJ2-3; 12 bases agree with TRBD2. There are 16 residues in the CDR3. V lost 2 bases to trimming and J lost 2 bases; unmatched junction nucleotides: 2. Germline CDR1 is LNHNV and CDR2 is YYDKDF (reference sequence). DNA for the CDR3: TGTGCCACCAGCAGACCTAGCGGGGGGGCCACAGATACGCAGTATTTT. Its translation: CATSRPSGGATDTQYF.

This clone was detected once. CDR3 region: CASRGWGRDTEAFF. The DNA of the CDR3 is TGTGCCAGCAGGGGCTGGGGGCGAGACACTGAAGCTTTCTTT. V is TRBV28 and J is TRBJ1-1; D possibly corresponds to TRBD1 (6 bases). Trimming took 6 bases from V and 3 from J, leaving 14 bases between them. CDR1 is MDHEN, CDR2 SYDVKM, per germline. CDR3 length: 14 amino acids. Drawing the rest from reference TRBV28 and TRBJ1-1, the complete variable domain is DVKVTQSSRYLVKRTGEKVFLECVQDMDHENMFWYRQDPGLGLRLIYFSYDVKMKEKGDIPEGYSVSREKKERFSLILESASTNQTSMYLCASRGWGRDTEAFFGQGTRLTVV.

This clone was found once. CDR3 region: CATSDPTSKRAAYNEQFF. In nucleotides, the CDR3 is TGTGCCACCAGTGACCCAACTAGCAAAAGGGCTGCGTACAATGAGCAGTTCTTC. This sequence joins TRBV24-1 and TRBJ2-1; a weak D match, TRBD2 (6 bases). Germline values: CDR1 KGHDR, CDR2 SFDVKD. This CDR3 comprises 18 residues. V dropped 4 bases and J dropped 4 bases, with 22 bases sitting between them.

This chain links TRBV18 with TRBJ2-7; 8 positions agree with TRBD1. The CDR3 consists of 16 residues. The J segment lost 2 bases and the V segment lost 3 bases, leaving 9 bases of the junction unmatched. Germline V gene data show CDR1 as KGHSH and CDR2 as LQKENI. The CDR3 here is CASSPDGQGKAYEQYF. The CDR3 region has the DNA TGTGCCAGCTCACCGGATGGACAGGGTAAAGCCTACGAGCAGTACTTC. Supplemented by reference TRBV18 and TRBJ2-7, the full variable domain reads NAGVMQNPRHLVRRRGQEARLRCSPMKGHSHVYWYRQLPEEGLKFMVYLQKENIIDESGMPKERFSAEFPKEGPSILRIQQVVRGDSAAYFCASSPDGQGKAYEQYFGPGTRLTVT.

The chain couples TRBV19 to TRBJ2-3; TRBD2 matches at 7 bases. CDR3 length: 14 amino acids. The trim removed 1 base at V and 7 bases at J, leaving 5 bases unmatched. Germline V gene data show CDR1 as LNHDA and CDR2 as SQIVND (reference sequence). The CDR3 spells CASSIGGGTYTQYF. The CDR3, as DNA: TGTGCCAGTAGTATAGGGGGGGGGACGTATACGCAGTATTTT. The whole variable domain, filled in from reference TRBV19 and TRBJ2-3, reads DGGITQSPKYLFRKEGQNVTLSCEQNLNHDAMYWYRQDPGQGLRLIYYSQIVNDFQKGDIAEGYSVSREKKESFPLTVTSAQKNPTAFYLCASSIGGGTYTQYFGPGTRLTVL.

The V call is TRBV29-1, the J call TRBJ1-2, with 8 bases identical to TRBD1. The CDR3 is 13 amino acids. J gave up 10 bases and V 2 bases, and 9 bases lay outside the gene matches. The germline V gene has CDR1 SQVTM and CDR2 ANQGSEA. The CDR3, as DNA: TGCAGCGTTGAAAAAGCAGGGGGCAGAAACTACACCTTC. It is translated as CSVEKAGGRNYTF.

This clone has only one observation. V is TRBV7-2 and J is TRBJ2-1; 8 bases align to TRBD2. Trimming at V came to 5 bases and at J to 2 bases, leaving 5 bases not matched to a gene. Germline V gene lookup returns CDR1 SGHTA and CDR2 FQGNSA. The CDR3 is 15 amino acids. The CDR3 is CASSRRGGPYNEQFF. CDR3 nucleotide sequence: TGTGCCAGCAGCCGCCGGGGGGGGCCCTACAATGAGCAGTTCTTC.

This clone has only one observation. The chain has TRBV28 and TRBJ2-7, with 8 bases lining up with TRBD1. The CDR3 is made up of 14 amino acids. Germline trimming cut 4 bases from V and 1 base from J; bases unmatched to any gene: 3. Per the germline V gene, CDR1 is MDHEN and CDR2 is SYDVKM. This CDR3 reads CASSWTGLSYEQYF. CDR3 DNA sequence: TGTGCCAGCAGTTGGACAGGGCTTTCCTACGAGCAGTACTTC. The entire variable domain, with the rest obtained from reference TRBV28 and TRBJ2-7, is as follows: DVKVTQSSRYLVKRTGEKVFLECVQDMDHENMFWYRQDPGLGLRLIYFSYDVKMKEKGDIPEGYSVSREKKERFSLILESASTNQTSMYLCASSWTGLSYEQYFGPGTRLTVT.

The J gene is TRBJ2-2, the V gene TRBV7-9; D call uncertain. This CDR3 spans 16 amino acids. V was pared by 1 base and J by 2 bases, with 11 bases between. In germline, CDR1 is SEHNR, CDR2 FQNEAQ (reference sequence). The CDR3 DNA follows: TGTGCCAGCAGCTTAGAGGCGGTCCGAAACACCGGGGAGCTGTTTTTT. This codes for CASSLEAVRNTGELFF. The variable domain in full, with the rest retrieved from reference TRBV7-9 and TRBJ2-2, is DTGVSQNPRHKITKRGQNVTFRCDPISEHNRLYWYRQTLGQGPEFLTYFQNEAQLEKSRLLSDRFSAERPKGSFSTLEIQRTEQGDSAMYLCASSLEAVRNTGELFFGEGSRLTVL.

The CDR3 DNA reads TGTGCCAGCAGCTTAGCCGCAGGGAAGAATTCACCCCTCCACTTT. It is translated as CASSLAAGKNSPLHF. This chain uses TRBV7-2 with TRBJ1-6; a possible D gene is TRBD1 (5 bases). This CDR3 is 15 amino acids long. Trimming removed 0 bases at V and 7 bases at J, with 10 bases between. Germline assignment: CDR1 SGHTA and CDR2 FQGNSA.

The chain uses TRBV10-3 and TRBJ2-1, with D possibly being TRBD1 (5 bases). Trimming left V 0 bases short and J 5 bases short, with 11 bases between. The CDR3 has 15 amino acids. The V gene's germline CDR1 is ENHRY and CDR2 SYGVKD. The CDR3 here is CAISESLEGDNEQFF. In nucleotides, the CDR3 is TGTGCCATCAGTGAGTCTCTAGAAGGGGACAATGAGCAGTTCTTC.